Presented here are 20 T cell receptor beta chains from one specimen sequenced in a study of T cell clusters in autoimmune cytopenias. One tube held mixed TRB-A and TRB-B primer pools for touch-down PCR. TCRdb reworked the multiplex PCR reads into one entry per CDR3 protein, no DNA. The sample shows several thousand distinct CDR3 sequences, and approximately 32% sits with its ten largest clones. Each sample's input was approximately 0.25 ug genomic DNA, some 38,000 genome equivalents. These sequences were also reported in another study, on T cell repertoires in aging, cancer and after chemotherapy.

Sequencing used peripheral blood. These receptor sequences come from a human donor with an autoimmune cytopenia or autoimmune hepatitis (not recorded which).

The chain is built from TRBV20-1 and TRBJ1-6; no DNA is available, so the TRBD1 call from TCRdb remains unchecked. Germline lookup yields CDR1 DFQATT and CDR2 SNEGSKA (reference sequence). The CDR3 runs 15 residues. CDR3 sequence reads: CSARIVQGENSPLHF.

V usage is TRBV12-3 or TRBV12-4 and J usage is TRBJ2-7; TCRdb proposes TRBD1, but this gene call is untestable without DNA. The CDR3 consists of 13 residues. The CDR3 is CASRTTGNDEQYF.

The chain carries TRBV12-5 and TRBJ2-7; the D gene TCRdb calls, TRBD1, cannot be checked with no DNA. Germline values: CDR1 LGHNT, CDR2 FRNRAP. There are 13 residues in the CDR3. CDR3 sequence reads: CASGLGDRGEQYF. Drawing the rest from reference TRBV12-5 and TRBJ2-7, the complete variable domain is DARVTQTPRHKVTEMGQEVTMRCQPILGHNTVFWYRQTMMQGLELLAYFRNRAPLDDSGMPKDRFSAEMPDATLATLKIQPSEPRDSAVYFCASGLGDRGEQYFGPGTRLTVT.

The chain joins TRBV5-1 to TRBJ2-1. Germline V gene data show CDR1 as SGHRS and CDR2 as YFSETQ. The CDR3 length is 14 residues. CDR3 region: CASSVDWNDNEQFF.

Frequency places this clonotype as medium-sized. The chain couples TRBV11-2 to TRBJ1-6; TCRdb's D call of TRBD1 is untestable without DNA. Germline V lookup: CDR1 SGHAT, CDR2 FQNNGV. The CDR3 has 16 amino acids. CDR3 sequence reads: CASSLGGTGADSPLHF.

This clonotype is called medium-sized based on its frequency. CDR3 in amino acids: CASSGQGAFHNSPLHF. The V call is TRBV6-5, the J call TRBJ1-6; lacking DNA, the TRBD1 call made by TCRdb goes unchecked. In germline, CDR1 is MNHEY, CDR2 SVGAGI. The CDR3 sequence is 16 residues long.

This chain uses TRBV13 with TRBJ1-6; TCRdb proposes TRBD1, but this gene call is untestable without DNA. Per germline, CDR1 PRHDT and CDR2 FYEKMQ (reference sequence). The length of the CDR3 is 16 residues. CDR3 amino acids: CASSYGTGGLNSPLHF.

The chain has TRBV5-1 and TRBJ1-3. This CDR3 spans 14 amino acids. Germline CDR1 and CDR2: SGHRS and YFSETQ. The CDR3 protein is CASSVQGSGNTIYF. The full variable domain, rest sourced from reference TRBV5-1 and TRBJ1-3, is KAGVTQTPRYLIKTRGQQVTLSCSPISGHRSVSWYQQTPGQGLQFLFEYFSETQRNKGNFPGRFSGRQFSNSRSEMNVSTLELGDSALYLCASSVQGSGNTIYFGEGSWLTVV.

The CDR3 reads CAISERQGNEKLFF. V gene TRBV10-3 combines with J gene TRBJ1-4; TCRdb names TRBD1, which stays unverified in the absence of DNA. CDR3 size: 14 residues. The germline gives CDR1 ENHRY, CDR2 SYGVKD.

V is TRBV7-9 and J is TRBJ2-2; TCRdb's D gene call, TRBD2, goes unchecked for lack of DNA. Germline loops: CDR1 SEHNR, CDR2 FQNEAQ (reference sequence). The CDR3 runs to 14 residues. The CDR3 region is CASSSSGSRGELFF.

Measured by frequency, this clonotype is medium-sized (0.01 to 0.1%). The chain joins TRBV19 to TRBJ2-1; TCRdb's D gene call, TRBD1, goes unchecked for lack of DNA. Germline-derived CDR1 and CDR2 are LNHDA and SQIVND (reference sequence). CDR3 length equals 12 residues. CDR3 protein: CASSNPENEQFF. The variable domain in full, with the rest retrieved from reference TRBV19 and TRBJ2-1, is DGGITQSPKYLFRKEGQNVTLSCEQNLNHDAMYWYRQDPGQGLRLIYYSQIVNDFQKGDIAEGYSVSREKKESFPLTVTSAQKNPTAFYLCASSNPENEQFFGPGTRLTVL.

The CDR3 region is CASRLTGFGYQPQHF. This chain joins TRBV12-3 or TRBV12-4 and TRBJ1-5; checking the TCRdb D call of TRBD1 is not possible without DNA. This CDR3 region has 15 residues.

CDR3 residues: CASSPPSRASYNEQFF. The chain joins TRBV18 to TRBJ2-1. Germline CDR1 KGHSH, CDR2 LQKENI. The CDR3 length is 16 residues.

The genes are TRBV19 and TRBJ2-7; the D call of TRBD1 rests on TCRdb alone, since no DNA is present to check it. The CDR3 extends over 18 amino acids. Germline V gives CDR1 LNHDA, CDR2 SQIVND (reference sequence). The CDR3 protein is CASFGQNTPPLLRVEQYF.

The V gene is TRBV20-1, the J gene TRBJ2-2. Germline loops: CDR1 DFQATT, CDR2 SNEGSKA (reference sequence). This CDR3 spans 12 amino acids. The CDR3 region is CSATRRTGELFF.

The V and J genes are TRBV20-1 and TRBJ1-2. Germline V gene data show CDR1 as DFQATT and CDR2 as SNEGSKA (reference sequence). The CDR3 is 15 amino acids. This CDR3 is CSARPLIYREDGYTF.

The CDR3 sequence is CASSQMGLRGTGELFF. The J gene is TRBJ2-2, the V gene TRBV19; as DNA is missing, the TRBD2 call by TCRdb cannot be tested. Germline V gene lookup returns CDR1 LNHDA and CDR2 SQIVND (reference sequence). CDR3 length equals 16 residues.

Measured by frequency, this clonotype is medium-sized. The chain combines TRBV20-1 with TRBJ2-1; TCRdb's D gene call, TRBD2, goes unchecked for lack of DNA. The CDR3 spans 15 residues. Germline V gene data show CDR1 as DFQATT and CDR2 as SNEGSKA (reference sequence). Here the CDR3 reads CSAREWGLGLTAQFF.

This clonotype is identified as medium-sized from frequency. The chain is built from TRBV11-2 and TRBJ2-1; lacking DNA, the TRBD2 call made by TCRdb goes unchecked. CDR1 SGHAT and CDR2 FQNNGV come from the germline V gene. This CDR3 is 16 amino acids long. The CDR3 reads CASRELAGGSYNEQFF.

This chain uses TRBV5-6 with TRBJ1-5. The CDR3 is 16 residues long. The germline V gene encodes CDR1 SGHDT and CDR2 YYEEEE. CDR3 protein: CASSSANDRRNQPQHF.